These 26 T cell receptor beta chains were all obtained from the same sample, sequenced in a study of tumor-infiltrating lymphocytes in primary liver carcinoma. The source material, about 18-31 mg of unsorted bulk tissue, was used to co-extract RNA and DNA. A primer in the constant region served to generate TCR beta cDNA from approximately 450 ng of total RNA. Three-round nested multiplex PCR performed with slightly modified ARM-PCR produced the TCR beta libraries. TRBV1-TRBV30 forward primers paired with a C-beta reverse primer were used in the first two PCR rounds, which ran about 11 cycles each. MiXCR, run by TCRdb on the multiplex PCR reads, gives a single entry per CDR3 protein. The sample consists of roughly 120,000 distinct CDR3 sequences, around 64% of them appearing once. The sample was liver tumor tissue from sampling region 3. The subset is: tumor region T3, left-lateral pole. The receptors originated from an older woman with primary liver carcinoma and hepatitis B virus infection.

The sample holds many counts of this clonotype. Germline and junction disagree at one end, which may indicate a read error. The CDR3 nucleotides read TGCGCCAGCAGCCCGACAGTATCTAGCAATCAGCCCCGGCATTTT. It specifies CASSPTVSSNQPRHF. This sequence joins TRBV4-1 and TRBJ1-5, with a possible D match to TRBD1 (5 bases). Germline V gene data show CDR1 as MGHRA and CDR2 as YSYEKL. The CDR3 is 15 residues long.

This clonotype has at least ten counts. The rearrangement uses TRBV12-3 or TRBV12-4 and TRBJ2-3; TRBD2 matches 8 bases. This CDR3 spans 16 amino acids. Trimming at V came to 5 bases and at J to 0 bases, leaving 7 bases not matched to a gene. The CDR3 bases are TGTGCCAGCAGTGGGACTAGGCCCTCTAGCACAGATACGCAGTATTTT. It yields the protein CASSGTRPSSTDTQYF.

With regard to this clonotype: This may be a read error: a much more frequent sequence differs by one nucleotide. This chain links TRBV14 with TRBJ2-3; no clear D. Germline lookup yields CDR1 SGHDN and CDR2 FVKESK. The CDR3 contains 14 residues. CDR3 bases: TGTGCCAGCGGCCAAGATGTCGGCACTGATACGCAGTATTTT. Translation: CASGQDVGTDTQYF.

A remark on this clonotype: Mismatch with germline at one junction end may stem from a read error. The chain joins TRBV29-1 to TRBJ2-2; a weak D match, TRBD2 (5 bases). Germline V lookup: CDR1 SQVTM, CDR2 ANQGSEA. This CDR3 region has 14 residues. CDR3 protein: CGVVTQSNTGKLFF. The CDR3 DNA is TGCGGCGTTGTTACGCAGAGTAACACCGGGAAGCTGTTTTTT.

This clonotype has only one observation. The junction departs from the called germline gene at one end, perhaps through a read error. This chain links TRBV10-3 with TRBJ2-1; D gene uncertain. The germline V gene has CDR1 ENHRY and CDR2 SYGVKD. The CDR3 is 11 residues long. The CDR3 DNA is TGTGCCACTCAGTTCAACAATAAGCAGTTCTTC. It translates to CATQFNNKQFF.

This clonotype was picked up many times. The gene calls are TRBV12-3 or TRBV12-4 and TRBJ1-1; D call uncertain. The CDR3 runs to 12 residues. With 5 bases removed from V and 4 bases from J, the gap between germline ends came to 8 bases. This chain's CDR3 is CASSNRVTEAFF. The CDR3 DNA follows: TGTGCCAGCAGTAATCGGGTCACTGAAGCTTTCTTT.

A word on this clonotype: The missing conserved phenylalanine or tryptophan at the end of this CDR3 makes a read error likely. This chain links TRBV6-5 with TRBJ1-1; 9 bases agree with TRBD1. J gave up 5 bases and V 5 bases, and 6 bases lay outside the gene matches. Germline lookup yields CDR1 MNHEY and CDR2 SVGAGI. This CDR3 spans 14 amino acids. CDR3 loop: CASSTGTGLTEAFL. CDR3 in DNA: TGTGCCAGCAGTACGGGGACAGGGTTGACTGAAGCTTTCCTT.

The chain carries TRBV28 and TRBJ2-5; 11 bases fit TRBD2. In germline, CDR1 is MDHEN, CDR2 SYDVKM. The CDR3 is 14 amino acids. The trim removed 7 bases at V and 5 bases at J, leaving 6 bases unmatched. The CDR3 DNA sequence: TGTGCCAGCACCGTTAGCGGGAGGGCTGAGACCCAGTACTTC. Translated: CASTVSGRAETQYF.

Points on this clonotype: It is unclear where the CDR3 begins or ends on the DNA, so no DNA is shown, and the CDR3 is as TCRdb lists it. Here the CDR3 reads CSVARGAGARGYIF. This chain connects TRBV29-1 to TRBJ1-2; the DNA was not compared with TRBD1, the D call given in the table. The germline gives CDR1 SQVTM, CDR2 ANQGSEA. Ends included, the CDR3 has 14 residues.

In regard to this clonotype: A much larger clone differs by one base, so this may be a read error. No conserved phenylalanine or tryptophan is present at the end of the CDR3, so a read error is the likely explanation. This chain links TRBV12-3 or TRBV12-4 with TRBJ1-2; D is ambiguous. The V end lost 4 bases, the J end lost 7 bases, and 13 bases lay between the germline ends. The CDR3 spans 13 residues. The CDR3, as DNA: TGTGCCAGCAGTTCGCCGACGACGGGTGGCTACACCTCC. As protein: CASSSPTTGGYTS.

This clonotype showed up just a few times. This may be a read error: a much more frequent sequence differs by one nucleotide. The V gene is TRBV6-5, the J gene TRBJ1-1; D call uncertain. Germline values: CDR1 MNHEY, CDR2 SVGAGI. The V end was cut by 5 bases, the J end by 1 base, with 8 bases between. CDR3 length: 13 residues. The CDR3 DNA is TGTGCCAGCAGTCGTTTAGGGAACACTGAAGCTTTCTTT. This sequence encodes CASSRLGNTEAFF.

Concerning this clonotype: No conserved phenylalanine or tryptophan is present at the end of the CDR3, so a read error is the likely explanation. The chain couples TRBV11-2 to TRBJ2-5, with D perhaps TRBD2 (7 bases). Germline V lookup: CDR1 SGHAT, CDR2 FQNNGV. Between the trimmed V and J ends, which lost 8 bases and 5 bases, there was a span of 24 bases. This CDR3 region has 16 residues. The chain's CDR3 is CASAEGGGATIETQYI. CDR3 DNA sequence: TGTGCCAGCGCCGAGGGGGGGGGCGCGACGATTGAGACCCAGTACATC.

The sample holds many counts of this clonotype. This chain connects TRBV10-3 to TRBJ2-7; 7 bases line up with TRBD1. Germline assignment: CDR1 ENHRY and CDR2 SYGVKD. CDR3 size: 13 residues. V trimming: 4 bases; J trimming: 11 bases; junction bases outside the gene matches: 11. The CDR3 region has the DNA TGTGCCATCAGTGGGAACGACAGGGCCTCCGAGTACTTC. Translation gives CAISGNDRASEYF.

With respect to this clonotype: The junction departs from the called germline gene at one end, perhaps through a read error. J is TRBJ2-1 and V is TRBV28, with D hard to call. The CDR3 consists of 17 residues. Germline CDR1 is MDHEN and CDR2 is SYDVKM. The CDR3 spells CASSLGPQWETYNEQFF. In DNA form, the CDR3 reads TGCGCCAGCAGTTTGGGCCCGCAGTGGGAAACCTACAATGAGCAGTTCTTC.

Turning to this clonotype: One junction end does not reproduce the germline sequence, and a read error may be involved. The chain employs TRBV4-1 and TRBJ2-5; either TRBD1 or TRBD2 may supply D (5 bases each). The CDR3 length is 15 residues. CDR1 and CDR2 (germline): MGHRA, YSYEKL. The CDR3 is CASTQDLGDWETQYF. The CDR3 nucleotides are TGCGCCAGCACCCAAGACTTGGGGGATTGGGAGACCCAGTACTTC.

The chain links TRBV2 to TRBJ2-6; possibly TRBD2 for D (7 bases). This CDR3 has 15 residues. The germline CDR1 and CDR2 sequences are SNHLY and FYNNEI. V was clipped by 7 bases and J by 13 bases, with 23 bases between them. The CDR3 nucleotides read TGTGCCAGCACCCGGGATGGAGGGGGGGTCAATGTCCTGACTTTC. Its translation is CASTRDGGGVNVLTF.

Points on this clonotype: This may be a read error, as it is one base from a much larger clone. The CDR3 region is CASTSFRGPYGYTF. The CDR3 nucleotides are TGTGCCAGCACATCCTTTAGGGGTCCCTATGGCTACACCTTC. The chain recombines TRBV5-8 with TRBJ1-2, with D perhaps TRBD1 (5 bases). This CDR3 is built from 14 residues. The ends were cut back, 6 bases at V and 4 bases at J, with 16 bases in the middle. The V gene's germline CDR1 is SGHTS and CDR2 YDEGEE.

This clonotype was seen at least ten times. This chain connects TRBV5-4 to TRBJ1-5; the D gene is possibly TRBD1 (6 bases). V was shortened by 4 bases and J by 1 base, with 12 bases between the two germline ends. CDR3 size: 15 residues. From germline, CDR1 is SGHNT and CDR2 YYREEE (reference sequence). CDR3 amino acids: CASSQHGGSNQPQHF. The DNA for the CDR3 is TGTGCCAGCAGCCAACACGGGGGCAGCAATCAGCCCCAGCATTTT.

In regard to this clonotype: A junction end diverges from the germline sequence, so it may reflect a read error. The rearrangement uses TRBV12-3 or TRBV12-4 and TRBJ2-1; D tentatively fits TRBD1 or TRBD2 (6 bases each). The CDR3 contains 15 residues. CDR3 protein: CACSSVRGDYNEQFF. The CDR3 nucleotides read TGTGCCTGCAGTAGTGTTAGGGGGGATTACAATGAGCAGTTCTTC.

The chain has TRBV28 and TRBJ2-7; 8 bases are a match to TRBD1. Germline CDR1 is MDHEN and CDR2 is SYDVKM. The V segment lost 6 bases and the J segment 5 bases; nucleotides outside the gene matches: 15. The CDR3 runs to 16 residues. In DNA, the CDR3 is TGTGCCAGCAGGGGGCTTCGGACAGGGAGGTTCCACGAGCAGTACTTC. Encoded protein: CASRGLRTGRFHEQYF.

As concerns this clonotype: The junction differs from germline at one of its ends, possibly a read error. The J gene is TRBJ2-4, the V gene TRBV6-1, with a possible D match to TRBD1 (6 bases). This CDR3 comprises 17 residues. Per the germline V gene, CDR1 is MNHNS and CDR2 is SASEGT. The CDR3 DNA reads TGTGCCGGCAGCCCTGGACCCGTTCTGGGGGCCAAAAACGTTCAGTACTTC. It specifies CAGSPGPVLGAKNVQYF.

A single count supports this clonotype. The chain is built from TRBV20-1 and TRBJ2-6, with TRBD2 identical over 8 bases. V was pared by 0 bases and J by 2 bases, with 9 bases of the junction left unmatched. The CDR3 runs to 18 residues. Germline V gives CDR1 DFQATT, CDR2 SNEGSKA (reference sequence). CDR3 sequence: CSARDLRGGSPGANVLTF. The CDR3 coding sequence is TGCAGTGCTAGAGATCTTCGGGGGGGGTCCCCTGGGGCCAACGTCCTGACTTTC.

In regard to this clonotype: The junction departs from germline at one end; a sequencing error may be responsible. The rearrangement links TRBV28 to TRBJ2-1, with TRBD1 as a possible D gene (6 bases). Germline V gene sequence: CDR1 MDHEN, CDR2 SYDVKM. There are 13 residues in the CDR3. CDR3 amino acids: CVSSPPTGNEQFF. In nucleotides, the CDR3 is TGTGTCAGCAGTCCCCCCACAGGGAATGAGCAGTTCTTC.

The V gene is TRBV5-4, the J gene TRBJ2-1; 10 nucleotides agree with TRBD2. The CDR3 length is 15 residues. After removal of 3 bases from V and 10 bases from J, the junction contained 10 bases not matched to a gene. Germline CDR1 SGHNT, CDR2 YYREEE (reference sequence). CDR3 protein: CASSSGQGTSEEQFF. The CDR3 DNA follows: TGTGCCAGCAGCTCAGGTCAGGGGACTAGCGAGGAGCAGTTCTTC.

This clonotype has more than one count but fewer than ten. J is TRBJ1-4 and V is TRBV27; perhaps TRBD1 as D (6 bases). The CDR3 is 16 amino acids. CDR1 is MNHEY, CDR2 SMNVEV, per germline (reference sequence). The V end lost 3 bases, the J end lost 3 bases, and 14 bases lay between the germline ends. The DNA for the CDR3 is TGTGCCAGCAGTTTTACCGCAGGGGCCCCTAATGAAAAACTGTTTTTT. Protein sequence: CASSFTAGAPNEKLFF.

There are a few counts of this clonotype. Being one base from a much bigger clone, this may be a read error. V usage is TRBV5-6 and J usage is TRBJ2-5; no clear D gene. Trimming removed 6 bases at V and 2 bases at J, with 17 bases between. The germline V gene has CDR1 SGHDT and CDR2 YYEEEE. This CDR3 region has 15 residues. CDR3 DNA sequence: TGTGCCAGCAACTTACAGACGGCTATTCAAGAGACCCAGTACTTC. Translation gives CASNLQTAIQETQYF.